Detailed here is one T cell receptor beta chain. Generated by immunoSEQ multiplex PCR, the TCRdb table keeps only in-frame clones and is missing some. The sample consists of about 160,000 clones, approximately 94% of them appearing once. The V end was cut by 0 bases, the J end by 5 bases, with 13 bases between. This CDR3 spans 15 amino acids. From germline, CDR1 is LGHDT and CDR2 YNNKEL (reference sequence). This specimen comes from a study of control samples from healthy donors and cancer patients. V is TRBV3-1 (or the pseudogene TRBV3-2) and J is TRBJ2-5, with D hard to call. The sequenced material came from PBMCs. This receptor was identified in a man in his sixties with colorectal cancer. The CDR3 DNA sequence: TGTGCCAGCAGCCAAGACTCCCTGGCCCGGGAGACCCAGTACTTC. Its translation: CASSQDSLARETQYF.